This T cell receptor beta chain appears in the sequencing data of a study of blood T cell repertoires in COVID-19. Study-wide background: Samples came from the United States, Italy and Spain, spanning acute and convalescent COVID-19. PBMCs, B-cell-depleted T cells, or T cells were the source of the cDNA or gDNA that made up the material.

On this clone: Other nucleotide sequences in the sample specify the same CDR3.

The CDR3 covers 14 residues. Trimming cost V 0 bases and J 7 bases, with 10 bases left between them. CDR1 is LNHNV and CDR2 is YYDKDF in the germline V gene (reference sequence). In the authors' methods: Estimates of nucleated cell counts were drawn from the amplification of reference gene primers. Clones were sequenced by immunoSEQ multiplex PCR, and TCRdb holds only the in-frame ones, with some missing. Clone size and V and J calls were adopted from that table, with D and trimming inferred from the DNA. The repertoire consists of about 250,000 clones, with roughly 80% occurring once and the leading ten covering approximately 6.3%.

The sample taken for sequencing was peripheral blood. This TCR was sampled from a woman between 55 and 75 years old with active or convalescent COVID-19. The chain employs TRBV15 and TRBJ2-1; the D gene is possibly TRBD2 (6 bases). CDR3 region: CATSRDRAGNEQFF. Here the CDR3 DNA reads TGTGCCACCAGCAGAGATCGGGCGGGGAATGAGCAGTTCTTC.